Each of the 4 T cell receptor beta chains below was sequenced from the same sample in a study of blood T cell repertoires in COVID-19. Profiled with immunoSEQ multiplex PCR; TCRdb holds only in-frame clones, not every one. This table has approximately 170,000 clones, around 83% appearing once. The sequenced sample consisted of peripheral blood. The receptors here all came from a woman aged 80 or over in a cohort sampled during active or convalescent COVID-19.

The J gene is TRBJ1-2, the V gene TRBV19; no reliable D call. Trimming took off 4 bases at V and 6 bases at J, with 12 bases between the two ends. The CDR3 consists of 13 residues. Germline V gene sequence: CDR1 LNHDA, CDR2 SQIVND (reference sequence). The CDR3, as DNA: TGTGCCAGTAGTACCATAGGGAGAGATGGCTACACCTTC. Encoded protein: CASSTIGRDGYTF.

The chain recombines TRBV18 with TRBJ2-1, with unresolved D. This CDR3 region has 14 residues. Deletions cut 4 bases from V and 4 bases from J, with 11 bases between. Germline CDR1 KGHSH, CDR2 LQKENI. Written as DNA, the CDR3 is TGTGCCAGCTCACGGCTACCCGGGTACAATGAGCAGTTCTTC. Protein: CASSRLPGYNEQFF.

The genes are TRBV10-3 and TRBJ2-7, with 8 bases that match TRBD2. Germline V gene sequence: CDR1 ENHRY, CDR2 SYGVKD. The CDR3 runs 14 residues. J lost 4 bases, V lost 3 bases, and 5 bases had no gene match. The CDR3 region has the DNA TGTGCCATCAGTGATCTAGCGGGCGGATACGAGCAGTACGTC. As protein: CAISDLAGGYEQYV.

This sequence joins TRBV5-4 and TRBJ2-3, with 12 bases lining up with TRBD2. The V gene's germline CDR1 is SGHNT and CDR2 YYREEE (reference sequence). This CDR3 is built from 18 residues. The J segment lost 1 base and the V segment lost 3 bases, leaving 9 bases of the junction unmatched. The CDR3 region is CASSSSSGGALGTDTQYF. The CDR3 nucleotides are TGTGCCAGCAGCTCCTCTAGCGGGGGGGCCCTGGGCACAGATACGCAGTATTTT.